The 20 T cell receptor beta chains listed next were all sequenced from one sample in a study of shared clonotypes between healthy human individuals. Profiling relied on immunoSEQ multiplex PCR, and the TCRdb table lists in-frame clones only, not all of them. The sample lists millions of clones; 95% were seen once. Sequencing input: naive CD4+ T cells sorted from blood. The subset here: CD45RA+ positively selected. Receptors originate from a man younger than 35 in good health.

Comments on this clone: This same CDR3 is encoded by further DNA sequences in the sample. The V call is TRBV18, the J call TRBJ1-5; no reliable D call. V was pared by 3 bases and J by 4 bases, with 7 bases between. This CDR3 has 13 amino acids. Germline assignment: CDR1 KGHSH and CDR2 LQKENI. The CDR3 sequence is CASSPDRNQPQHF. For the CDR3, the DNA is TGTGCCAGCTCACCCGACCGGAATCAGCCCCAGCATTTT.

A word on this clone: Other DNA sequences from this sample encode an identical CDR3 as well. This chain links TRBV4-1 with TRBJ1-1; D gene ambiguous. The germline V gene encodes CDR1 MGHRA and CDR2 YSYEKL. The V gene lost 0 bases and the J gene lost 1 base, with 6 bases spanning the gap. The CDR3 is 14 amino acids. The CDR3 is CASSQDGRNTEAFF. The CDR3 DNA follows: TGCGCCAGCAGCCAAGATGGAAGGAACACTGAAGCTTTCTTT.

The chain has TRBV6-6 and TRBJ1-1; possibly TRBD1 for D (5 bases). The CDR3 covers 14 residues. CDR1 is MNHNY, CDR2 SVGAGI, per germline (reference sequence). The V end was cut by 2 bases, the J end by 3 bases, with 10 bases between. In DNA, the CDR3 is TGTGCCAGCAGTTACCCGTGGGGGGACACTGAAGCTTTCTTT. Its protein product is CASSYPWGDTEAFF.

J is TRBJ1-1 and V is TRBV10-2; 7 positions match TRBD1. The V segment lost 10 bases and the J segment 1 base; nucleotides outside the gene matches: 6. The CDR3 extends over 13 amino acids. CDR1 is WSHSY, CDR2 SAAADI, per germline. CDR3 sequence (DNA): TGCGCCACCATGGGACAGTGGAACACTGAAGCTTTCTTT. This codes for CATMGQWNTEAFF.

The rearrangement links TRBV5-6 to TRBJ2-5; the match to TRBD1 covers 7 bases. V lost 4 bases to trimming and J lost 1 base; unmatched junction nucleotides: 13. CDR1 SGHDT and CDR2 YYEEEE come from the germline V gene. This CDR3 is 17 amino acids long. In DNA, the CDR3 is TGTGCCAGCAGCCTGGACAGGCCTTGGGGGCTCCAAGAGACCCAGTACTTC. Its translation is CASSLDRPWGLQETQYF.

The chain has TRBV7-9 and TRBJ1-4; TRBD1 matches 9 bases. Per germline, CDR1 SEHNR and CDR2 FQNEAQ (reference sequence). With 1 base clipped from V and 5 bases from J, the junction kept 5 bases outside the gene matches. This CDR3 is 16 amino acids long. CDR3 loop: CASSLGTGAFNEKLFF. CDR3 bases: TGTGCCAGCAGCTTAGGGACAGGGGCCTTCAATGAAAAACTGTTTTTT.

This clone has just a few counts. J is TRBJ1-5 and V is TRBV19; possible D gene TRBD1, 5 bases. Trimming shortened V by 2 bases and J by 0 bases, and 8 bases separated the two germline ends. The germline V gene encodes CDR1 LNHDA and CDR2 SQIVND (reference sequence). The CDR3 sequence is 15 residues long. The CDR3 sequence: CASSIRGYSNQPQHF. The CDR3 bases are TGTGCCAGTAGTATAAGGGGCTATAGCAATCAGCCCCAGCATTTT.

This sequence joins TRBV7-2 and TRBJ2-5, with D possibly matching TRBD2 (5 bases). The CDR3 length is 16 residues. V lost 2 bases to trimming and J lost 6 bases, with 19 bases between them. CDR1 and CDR2 (germline): SGHTA, FQGNSA. The CDR3 sequence: CASSLFYKRTGQTQYF. CDR3 in DNA: TGTGCCAGCAGCTTATTCTACAAGCGGACGGGTCAGACCCAGTACTTC.

This clone was observed once. The V and J genes are TRBV4-1 and TRBJ2-5; D unresolved. Germline-derived CDR1 and CDR2 are MGHRA and YSYEKL. Trimming took 0 bases from V and 4 from J, leaving 6 bases between them. The length of the CDR3 is 13 residues. The CDR3 region is CASSQEPIETQYF. The CDR3 DNA follows: TGCGCCAGCAGCCAAGAGCCTATAGAGACCCAGTACTTC.

The chain employs TRBV5-8 and TRBJ2-2; D is possibly TRBD1 (6 bases). The CDR3 covers 18 residues. With 10 bases removed from V and 1 base from J, the gap between germline ends came to 26 bases. The germline V gene has CDR1 SGHTS and CDR2 YDEGEE. This CDR3 reads CARPKTKQGKGNTGELFF. In DNA, the CDR3 is TGTGCCCGCCCCAAGACAAAACAGGGTAAGGGGAACACCGGGGAGCTGTTTTTT. The entire variable domain, with the rest obtained from reference TRBV5-8 and TRBJ2-2, is as follows: EAGVTQSPTHLIKTRGQQATLRCSPISGHTSVYWYQQALGLGLQFLLWYDEGEERNRGNFPPRFSGRQFPNYSSELNVNALELEDSALYLCARPKTKQGKGNTGELFFGEGSRLTVL.

Comments on this clone: A read error may be the cause here, since a much bigger clone is one base away. The gene calls are TRBV11-1 and TRBJ2-3, with 11 bases identical to TRBD2. Per germline, CDR1 SGHAT and CDR2 FQDESV (reference sequence). Trimming cost V 5 bases and J 5 bases; bases outside gene matches: 6. CDR3 length: 15 amino acids. CDR3 protein: CASSLSGGALDTQYF. As DNA, the CDR3 is TGTGCCAGCAGCCTTAGCGGGGGGGCCTTAGATACGCAGTATTTT.

The rearrangement uses TRBV27 and TRBJ2-5, with a weak D call TRBD2 (5 bases). Trimming shortened V by 4 bases and J by 7 bases, and 13 bases separated the two germline ends. Germline CDR1 and CDR2: MNHEY and SMNVEV (reference sequence). The CDR3 sequence is 13 residues long. In nucleotides, the CDR3 is TGTGCCAGCAGTTCAGGAGGCCTCGGGACCCAGTACTTC. It yields the protein CASSSGGLGTQYF.

The chain couples TRBV10-3 to TRBJ1-5, with 7 bases identical to TRBD1. This CDR3 has 13 residues. CDR1 is ENHRY, CDR2 SYGVKD, per germline. J gave up 3 bases and V 11 bases, and 7 bases lay outside the gene matches. The CDR3 nucleotides read TGTGCCGCTAGACAGGGTCTCAATCAGCCCCAGCATTTT. Protein product: CAARQGLNQPQHF.

The V gene is TRBV5-1, the J gene TRBJ2-5; D is ambiguous. Germline V gene sequence: CDR1 SGHRS, CDR2 YFSETQ. This CDR3 is 15 amino acids long. Trimming removed 0 bases from V and 3 bases from J, with 12 bases in between. Here the CDR3 reads CASSLVSVGKETQYF. CDR3 DNA: TGCGCCAGCAGCTTGGTATCGGTCGGCAAAGAGACCCAGTACTTC. Using reference TRBV5-1 and TRBJ2-5 for the parts outside the CDR3, the full variable domain is KAGVTQTPRYLIKTRGQQVTLSCSPISGHRSVSWYQQTPGQGLQFLFEYFSETQRNKGNFPGRFSGRQFSNSRSEMNVSTLELGDSALYLCASSLVSVGKETQYFGPGTRLLVL.

The chain joins TRBV9 to TRBJ2-3, with TRBD2 matching 10 bases. This CDR3 region has 16 residues. CDR1 is SGDLS and CDR2 is YYNGEE in the germline V gene. Trimming took 4 bases from V and 4 from J; bases not matched to a gene: 9. The CDR3 is CASSPGLAGAADTQYF. The CDR3 DNA follows: TGTGCCAGCAGCCCCGGTCTAGCGGGAGCGGCAGATACGCAGTATTTT.

The V call is TRBV7-2, the J call TRBJ1-5, with a tentative D call TRBD1 (6 bases). The germline CDR1 and CDR2 sequences are SGHTA and FQGNSA. Trimming stripped 5 bases from V and 6 bases from J, with 14 bases between. There are 14 residues in the CDR3. CDR3 DNA sequence: TGTGCCAGCAGCAGCCGACAGGCGGTTCAGCCCCAGCATTTT. Its translation is CASSSRQAVQPQHF.

The rearrangement uses TRBV4-1 and TRBJ2-5, with D maybe TRBD2 (5 bases). This CDR3 contains 16 residues. With 1 base removed from V and 2 bases from J, the gap between germline ends came to 14 bases. Germline loops: CDR1 MGHRA, CDR2 YSYEKL. This chain's CDR3 is CASSQAGRRRQETQYF. The CDR3 DNA reads TGCGCCAGCAGCCAAGCCGGGCGGCGGAGGCAAGAGACCCAGTACTTC.

V is TRBV10-2 and J is TRBJ1-3; D call uncertain. The CDR3 extends over 13 amino acids. Germline V CDR1 and CDR2: WSHSY, SAAADI. The V gene lost 3 bases and the J gene lost 2 bases, with 5 bases spanning the gap. The CDR3 protein is CASSEGAGNTIYF. CDR3 coding DNA: TGCGCCAGCAGTGAAGGTGCTGGAAACACCATATATTTT.

This chain links TRBV6-6 with TRBJ1-1; possibly TRBD1 for D (6 bases). The length of the CDR3 is 10 residues. Per the germline V gene, CDR1 is MNHNY and CDR2 is SVGAGI (reference sequence). V was shortened by 9 bases and J by 10 bases, with 12 bases between the two germline ends. The CDR3 here is CASGTQGAFF. The DNA of the CDR3 is TGTGCCAGTGGCACACAGGGAGCTTTCTTT.

The chain carries TRBV6-1 and TRBJ1-4; D is unresolved. Germline CDR1 and CDR2: MNHNS and SASEGT. Between the trimmed V and J ends, which lost 8 bases and 5 bases, there was a span of 6 bases. CDR3 size: 11 residues. The CDR3 reads CASGRNEKLFF. In DNA form, the CDR3 reads TGTGCCAGCGGAAGAAATGAAAAACTGTTTTTT.